This T cell receptor (beta chain) was observed in a study of T cell responses to AZD1222 COVID-19 vaccine. As concerns this clone: Its target is unknown.

Profiled with immunoSEQ multiplex PCR; TCRdb holds only in-frame clones, not every one. The profile shows 95,000 to 100,000 clones, 65% to 85% of them singletons. General study points: Donors were chiefly white British, with a greater number of females, and clonal diversity was perhaps underestimated. Among those given AZD1222, only 5 to 7 were seropositive at baseline.

CDR1 and CDR2 (germline): SGHVS, FNYEAQ. The CDR3 sequence is 17 residues long. Trimming shortened V by 2 bases and J by 0 bases, and 13 bases separated the two germline ends. The sequencing used peripheral blood, collected 28 days after the second AZD1222 dose. The sequence came from an adult who received the AZD1222 COVID-19 vaccine. The genes are TRBV7-6 and TRBJ1-4, with a possible D match to TRBD1 (5 bases). The CDR3 here is CASSLMTAHATNEKLFF. CDR3 bases: TGTGCCAGCAGCTTAATGACAGCGCATGCAACTAATGAAAAACTGTTTTTT.